The 22 T cell receptor beta chains below all came from one sample that was sequenced in a study of human T cells and chemical hapten exposure. TCRdb recomputed calls from the RACE reads with MiXCR, one row per CDR3 protein. The sample shows some 36,000 distinct CDR3 sequences, 6% to 9.5% of them seen only once. Noted time point: pre-sensitization, week 0. Treatment: therapeutic diphenylcyclopropenone sensitization with weekly scalp DPC. The sequencing here drew on whole blood, taken in connection with sensitization to the hapten diphenylcyclopropenone (DPC). Receptors were obtained from a woman in her forties or fifties with alopecia areata. Some clones in this sample may be carry-over from other donors' samples.

There are many counts of this clonotype. The chain joins TRBV9 to TRBJ1-1; D not resolved. The V end lost 0 bases, the J end lost 6 bases, and 12 bases lay between the germline ends. CDR1 SGDLS and CDR2 YYNGEE come from the germline V gene. The CDR3 covers 14 residues. CDR3 bases: TGTGCCAGCAGCGTAGCGGCAGTACCCGCTGAAGCTTTCTTT. Its translation is CASSVAAVPAEAFF.

In its sample, this clonotype was seen many times. V and J are TRBV5-8 and TRBJ2-1; 8 bases are a match to TRBD2. Germline loops: CDR1 SGHTS, CDR2 YDEGEE. This CDR3 has 16 residues. With 6 bases clipped from V and 4 bases from J, the junction kept 12 bases outside the gene matches. This CDR3 reads CASTIYGRGAYNEQFF. DNA for the CDR3: TGTGCCAGCACCATATACGGGAGGGGGGCGTACAATGAGCAGTTCTTC.

In its sample, this clonotype was seen many times. In nucleotides, the CDR3 is TGTGCCAGCAGTGAAAAAGTCTGGAGGGTTTCACCCCTCCACTTT. As protein: CASSEKVWRVSPLHF. The V gene is TRBV25-1, the J gene TRBJ1-6; D is ambiguous. Germline V gives CDR1 MGHDK, CDR2 SYGVNS. V dropped 2 bases and J dropped 9 bases, with 14 bases sitting between them. The CDR3 extends over 15 amino acids.

On this clonotype: Since a much larger clone is just one base distant, this may be a read error. The V gene is TRBV2, the J gene TRBJ2-3; D may be TRBD1 (5 bases). CDR1 SNHLY and CDR2 FYNNEI come from the germline V gene. This CDR3 has 14 residues. V lost 6 bases and J 6 bases, leaving 16 bases between the germline ends. The CDR3 spells CASSLGRVKDTQYF. The CDR3 coding sequence is TGTGCCAGCAGCCTGGGCAGGGTAAAGGATACGCAGTATTTT.

There are many counts of this clonotype. J is TRBJ1-4 and V is TRBV6-2 or TRBV6-3, with D uncertain. In germline, CDR1 is MNHEY, CDR2 SVGEGT. V gave up 5 bases and J gave up 0 bases, with 10 bases separating them. The CDR3 has 15 amino acids. The CDR3 protein is CASSRLGATNEKLFF. CDR3 bases: TGTGCCAGCAGTCGCCTGGGTGCAACTAATGAAAAACTGTTTTTT.

This chain links TRBV12-3 or TRBV12-4 with TRBJ2-2, with no clear D. Trimming pared 7 bases from V and 6 bases from J, leaving 9 bases between. This CDR3 spans 12 amino acids. The CDR3 here is CASNARAGELFF. Written as DNA, the CDR3 is TGTGCCAGCAACGCCCGTGCCGGGGAGCTGTTTTTT.

The rearrangement uses TRBV12-3 or TRBV12-4 and TRBJ2-1, with 9 bases lining up with TRBD1. V shed 7 bases and J 12 bases; nucleotides not matched to a gene: 13. This CDR3 has 14 residues. The CDR3 DNA follows: TGTGCCAGCACTTCCGGTGGACAGGGGAAGGGGCAGTTCTTC. Translation: CASTSGGQGKGQFF.

This clonotype occurred many times. V gene TRBV18 combines with J gene TRBJ2-3, with 8 bases matching TRBD2. The ends lost 0 bases at V and 0 bases at J; junction bases unmatched: 2. The CDR3 is 16 amino acids. Germline values: CDR1 KGHSH, CDR2 LQKENI. CDR3 protein: CASSPPSGASTDTQYF. As DNA, the CDR3 is TGTGCCAGCTCACCACCTAGCGGGGCTAGCACAGATACGCAGTATTTT.

This clonotype was observed at least ten times. The chain employs TRBV10-3 and TRBJ1-4; D gene unclear. Germline CDR1 ENHRY, CDR2 SYGVKD. Trimming stripped 7 bases from V and 8 bases from J, with 14 bases between. The CDR3 contains 13 residues. The CDR3 spells CAIKGGGNEKLFF. In DNA form, the CDR3 reads TGTGCCATCAAGGGTGGCGGGAACGAAAAACTGTTTTTT.

In its sample, this clonotype was seen many times. The V and J genes are TRBV29-1 and TRBJ2-7; 8 nucleotides agree with TRBD1. Trimming at V came to 5 bases and at J to 4 bases, leaving 7 bases not matched to a gene. The CDR3 runs to 13 residues. Per germline, CDR1 SQVTM and CDR2 ANQGSEA. In DNA form, the CDR3 reads TGCAGCGTTACAGACAGGGGATCGTACGAGCAGTACTTC. The encoded protein is CSVTDRGSYEQYF.

J is TRBJ2-2 and V is TRBV19; maybe TRBD1 (5 bases). Trimming removed 4 bases from V and 4 bases from J, with 13 bases in between. Germline V gene lookup returns CDR1 LNHDA and CDR2 SQIVND (reference sequence). The CDR3 is 15 residues long. CDR3: CASSNPGRVTGELFF. In DNA, the CDR3 is TGTGCCAGTAGTAACCCAGGGCGAGTCACCGGGGAGCTGTTTTTT.

This clonotype occurred many times. The chain uses TRBV7-2 and TRBJ1-5; the D is unclear. Deletions cut 1 base from V and 6 bases from J, with 13 bases between. The germline gives CDR1 SGHTA, CDR2 FQGNSA. CDR3 length: 15 residues. CDR3 protein: CASSLVSIPIQPQHF. CDR3 sequence (DNA): TGTGCCAGCAGCTTAGTAAGCATCCCTATTCAGCCCCAGCATTTT. Full variable domain (rest looked up from reference TRBV7-2 and TRBJ1-5): GAGVSQSPSNKVTEKGKDVELRCDPISGHTALYWYRQSLGQGLEFLIYFQGNSAPDKSGLPSDRFSAERTGGSVSTLTIQRTQQEDSAVYLCASSLVSIPIQPQHFGDGTRLSIL.

This rearrangement joins TRBV12-3 or TRBV12-4 to TRBJ2-2; D is unclear. V gave up 0 bases and J gave up 2 bases, with 1 base separating them. This CDR3 has 13 amino acids. Here the CDR3 DNA reads TGTGCCAGCAGTTTAGCCAACACCGGGGAGCTGTTTTTT. It is translated as CASSLANTGELFF.

The chain has TRBV12-3 or TRBV12-4 and TRBJ1-5; tentatively, D is TRBD1 (6 bases). This CDR3 is 17 amino acids long. V was cut by 6 bases and J by 0 bases, with 18 bases left in between. The CDR3 region has the DNA TGTGCCAGCAGGTTAAGTCGGACAGTTTATAGCAATCAGCCCCAGCATTTT. It specifies CASRLSRTVYSNQPQHF.

This clonotype was observed a few times. V gene TRBV7-2 combines with J gene TRBJ2-5; 9 bases agree with TRBD2. The CDR3 extends over 18 amino acids. The V gene end was trimmed by 6 bases and the J gene end by 1 base; junction bases not matched to a gene: 15. Germline V gene data show CDR1 as SGHTA and CDR2 as FQGNSA. DNA for the CDR3: TGTGCCAGCAGACCTCACGTAGCGGGAGTTCCATCCCAAGAGACCCAGTACTTC. It specifies CASRPHVAGVPSQETQYF.

At least ten counts were recorded for this clonotype. The chain combines TRBV5-4 with TRBJ2-7; 15 bases align to TRBD2. J lost 5 bases, V lost 3 bases, and 6 bases had no gene match. The germline gives CDR1 SGHNT, CDR2 YYREEE (reference sequence). CDR3 length: 16 residues. In DNA form, the CDR3 reads TGTGCCAGCAGCTCCCGGACTAGCGGGAGGGCCCACGAGCAGTACTTC. It yields the protein CASSSRTSGRAHEQYF.

This clonotype was picked up many times. V is TRBV2 and J is TRBJ2-5; possible D gene TRBD2, 5 bases. Germline V gene sequence: CDR1 SNHLY, CDR2 FYNNEI. Trimming took off 0 bases at V and 5 bases at J, with 16 bases between the two ends. The CDR3 totals 16 residues. CDR3 DNA sequence: TGTGCCAGCAGTGAAGCGCAGGACTGGGATTTCGAGACCCAGTACTTC. Encoded protein: CASSEAQDWDFETQYF.

The genes are TRBV6-2 or TRBV6-3 and TRBJ2-3; TRBD1 matches 9 bases. This CDR3 is built from 15 residues. After removal of 4 bases from V and 4 bases from J, the junction contained 6 bases not matched to a gene. In germline, CDR1 is MNHEY, CDR2 SVGEGT. As DNA, the CDR3 is TGTGCCAGCAGTTCAGGACAGGGGCAAGCAGATACGCAGTATTTT. Protein sequence: CASSSGQGQADTQYF.

This clonotype was counted between two and nine times. The chain carries TRBV12-5 and TRBJ2-6; D is perhaps TRBD1 (5 bases). CDR3 length equals 16 residues. Trimming removed 1 base at V and 0 bases at J, with 7 bases between. Germline V gives CDR1 LGHNT, CDR2 FRNRAP. DNA for the CDR3: TGTGCTAGTGGTTTGGCAAGGGGCTCTGGGGCCAACGTCCTGACTTTC. Residues: CASGLARGSGANVLTF.

In this sample, this clonotype turned up many times. This sequence joins TRBV29-1 and TRBJ1-5, with D possibly matching TRBD1 (6 bases). The length of the CDR3 is 12 residues. Germline V gives CDR1 SQVTM, CDR2 ANQGSEA. Trimming pared 4 bases from V and 6 bases from J, leaving 10 bases between. The CDR3 DNA reads as TGCAGCGTTGTGGAAGGGGGTCAGCCCCAGCATTTT. As protein: CSVVEGGQPQHF. Full variable domain (remainder filled in from reference TRBV29-1 and TRBJ1-5): SAVISQKPSRDICQRGTSLTIQCQVDSQVTMMFWYRQQPGQSLTLIATANQGSEATYESGFVIDKFPISRPNLTFSTLTVSNMSPEDSSIYLCSVVEGGQPQHFGDGTRLSIL.

By proportion, this clonotype is medium-sized. This rearrangement joins TRBV29-1 to TRBJ2-7; D gene ambiguous. Germline-derived CDR1 and CDR2 are SQVTM and ANQGSEA. CDR3 length: 12 residues. Trimming left V 7 bases short and J 5 bases short, with 15 bases between. In DNA form, the CDR3 reads TGCAGCGCCAGAGGAGTCGGTCACGAGCAGTACTTC. Translating it yields CSARGVGHEQYF.

This clonotype occurred many times. The chain links TRBV9 to TRBJ2-3; D call uncertain. V was pared by 4 bases and J by 2 bases, with 11 bases between. The CDR3 is made up of 14 amino acids. Germline V gene sequence: CDR1 SGDLS, CDR2 YYNGEE. CDR3 DNA sequence: TGTGCCAGCAGCCTAGGGCAGTTCACAGATACGCAGTATTTT. Translation gives CASSLGQFTDTQYF.